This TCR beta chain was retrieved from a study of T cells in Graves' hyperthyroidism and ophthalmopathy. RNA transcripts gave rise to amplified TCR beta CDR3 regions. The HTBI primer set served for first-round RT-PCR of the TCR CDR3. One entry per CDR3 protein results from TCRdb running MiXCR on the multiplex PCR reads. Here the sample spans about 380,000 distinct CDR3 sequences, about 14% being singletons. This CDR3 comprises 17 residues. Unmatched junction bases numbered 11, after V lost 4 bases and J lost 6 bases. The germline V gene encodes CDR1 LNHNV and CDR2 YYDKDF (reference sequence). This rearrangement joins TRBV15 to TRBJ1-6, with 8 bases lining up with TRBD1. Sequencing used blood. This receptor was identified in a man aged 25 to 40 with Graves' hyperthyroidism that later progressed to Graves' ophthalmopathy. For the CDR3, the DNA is TGTGCCACCAGCAAAGAATTCGGACAGGGAATTAATTCACCCCTCCACTTT. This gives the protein CATSKEFGQGINSPLHF.